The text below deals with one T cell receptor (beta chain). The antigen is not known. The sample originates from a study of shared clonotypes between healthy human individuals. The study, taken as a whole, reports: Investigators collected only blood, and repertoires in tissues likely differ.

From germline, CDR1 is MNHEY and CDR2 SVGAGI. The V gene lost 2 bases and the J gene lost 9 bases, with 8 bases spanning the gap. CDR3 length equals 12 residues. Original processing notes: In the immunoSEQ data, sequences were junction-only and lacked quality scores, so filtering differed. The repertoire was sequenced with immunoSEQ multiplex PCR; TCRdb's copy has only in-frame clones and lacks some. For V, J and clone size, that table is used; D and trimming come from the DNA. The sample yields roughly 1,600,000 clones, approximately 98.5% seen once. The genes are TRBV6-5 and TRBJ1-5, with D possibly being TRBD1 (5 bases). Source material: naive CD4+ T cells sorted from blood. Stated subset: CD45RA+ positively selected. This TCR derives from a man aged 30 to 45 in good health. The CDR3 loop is CASSYIGGPQHF. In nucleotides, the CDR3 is TGTGCCAGCAGTTACATCGGGGGGCCCCAGCATTTT.